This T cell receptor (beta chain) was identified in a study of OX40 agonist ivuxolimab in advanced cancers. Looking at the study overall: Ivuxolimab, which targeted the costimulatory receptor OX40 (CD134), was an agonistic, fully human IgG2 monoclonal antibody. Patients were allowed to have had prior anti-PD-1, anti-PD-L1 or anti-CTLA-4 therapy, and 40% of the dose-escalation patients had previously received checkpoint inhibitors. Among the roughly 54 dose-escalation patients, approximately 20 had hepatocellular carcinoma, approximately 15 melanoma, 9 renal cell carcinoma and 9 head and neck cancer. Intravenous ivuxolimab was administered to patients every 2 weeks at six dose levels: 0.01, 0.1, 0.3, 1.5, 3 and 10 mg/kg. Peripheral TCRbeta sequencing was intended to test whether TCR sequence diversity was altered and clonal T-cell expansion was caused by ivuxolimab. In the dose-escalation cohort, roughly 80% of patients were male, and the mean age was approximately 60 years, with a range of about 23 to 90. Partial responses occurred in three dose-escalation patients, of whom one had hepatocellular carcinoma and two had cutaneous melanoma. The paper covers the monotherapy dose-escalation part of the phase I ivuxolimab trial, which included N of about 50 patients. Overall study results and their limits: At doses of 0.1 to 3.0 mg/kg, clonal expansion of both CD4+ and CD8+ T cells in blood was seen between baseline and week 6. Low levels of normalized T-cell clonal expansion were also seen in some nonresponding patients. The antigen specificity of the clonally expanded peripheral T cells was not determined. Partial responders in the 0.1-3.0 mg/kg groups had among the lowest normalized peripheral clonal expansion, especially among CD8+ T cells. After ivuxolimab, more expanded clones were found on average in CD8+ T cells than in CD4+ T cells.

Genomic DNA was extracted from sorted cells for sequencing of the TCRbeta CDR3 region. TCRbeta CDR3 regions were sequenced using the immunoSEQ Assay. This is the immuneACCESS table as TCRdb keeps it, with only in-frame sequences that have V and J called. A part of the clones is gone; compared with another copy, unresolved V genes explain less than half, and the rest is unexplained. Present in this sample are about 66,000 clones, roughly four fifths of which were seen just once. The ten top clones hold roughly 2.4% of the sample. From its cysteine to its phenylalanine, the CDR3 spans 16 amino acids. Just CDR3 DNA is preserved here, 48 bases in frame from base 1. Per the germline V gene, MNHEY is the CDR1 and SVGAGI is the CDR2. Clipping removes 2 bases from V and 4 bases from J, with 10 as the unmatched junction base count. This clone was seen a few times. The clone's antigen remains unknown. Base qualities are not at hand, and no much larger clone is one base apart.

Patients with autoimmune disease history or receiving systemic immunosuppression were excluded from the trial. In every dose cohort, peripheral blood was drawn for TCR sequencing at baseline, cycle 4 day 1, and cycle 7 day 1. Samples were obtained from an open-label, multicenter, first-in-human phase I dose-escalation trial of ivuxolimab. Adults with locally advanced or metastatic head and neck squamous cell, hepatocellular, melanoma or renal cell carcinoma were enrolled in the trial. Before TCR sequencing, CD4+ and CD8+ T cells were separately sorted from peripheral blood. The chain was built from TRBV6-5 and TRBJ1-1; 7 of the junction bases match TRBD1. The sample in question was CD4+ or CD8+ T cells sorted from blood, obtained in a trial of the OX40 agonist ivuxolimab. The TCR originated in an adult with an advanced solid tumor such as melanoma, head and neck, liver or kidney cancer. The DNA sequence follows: TGTGCCAGCAGTTACATAATCACAGGGGCCCCCACTGAAGCTTTCTTT. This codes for CASSYIITGAPTEAFF.